A selection of T cell receptor beta chains follows, all from one sample in a study of cytomegalovirus exposure and HLA in healthy donors. Clones were read by immunoSEQ multiplex PCR, and TCRdb kept only the in-frame ones, dropping some. The sample has more than 90,000 clones, 90% to 95% seen once; the top ten hold approximately 1.1%. The sample comprised PBMCs. The receptors were sampled from a woman aged 25-40 years in good health and CMV-seropositive. CDR3s leave out the opening cysteine and the closing phenylalanine or tryptophan. Expanded clones get a size class; other rows say once, few or many, or leave the size out.

-	12	TRBV18	TRBJ2-7	ASATSGVNNEQY
-	14	TRBV18	TRBJ1-5	ASSSRGGRDNQPQH
-	14	TRBV13	TRBJ2-6	ASSNFGASGANVLT
-	13	TRBV7-9	TRBJ2-1	ASSSSGRATDEQF
-	14	TRBV29-1	TRBJ2-7	SVVLGVGSYPYEQY
-	12	TRBV4-3	TRBJ1-3	ASSQGTTGNTIY
-	13	TRBV28	TRBJ2-5	ASSLPGAGQETQY
-	14	TRBV7-2	TRBJ1-3	ASSWPSHNSGNTIY
-	13	TRBV10-2	TRBJ2-3	ASSKLAESTDTQY
-	12	TRBV9	TRBJ2-7	ASSVDQGPYEQY
-	12	TRBV7-3	TRBJ2-2	ASSPIGRTGELF
-	16	TRBV1	TRBJ2-2	TSSLNPGTADNTGELF
-	13	TRBV11-2	TRBJ2-7	ASSLASASGYEQY
-	11	TRBV28	TRBJ1-2	ASSRAGGVGYT
-	11	TRBV7-8	TRBJ1-4	ATSSGGPEKLF
-	12	TRBV6-6	TRBJ2-1	ASTGLAGAGEQF
-	13	TRBV11-1	TRBJ2-3	ASSFGSGITDTQY
-	13	TRBV30	TRBJ2-3	AWSVLAGLTDTQY
-	12	TRBV7-9	TRBJ1-4	ASSFADKSEKLF
once	12	TRBV6-5	TRBJ2-7	ASTKGVTSDEQY
-	14	TRBV5-4	TRBJ2-7	ASSPDGGLRANEQY
-	15	TRBV5-6	TRBJ2-7	ASSFLRLGQGAYEQY
once	12	TRBV9	TRBJ2-2	ASRKDSNTGELF
-	13	TRBV9	TRBJ2-1	ASSVSGFSYNEQF
-	11	TRBV6-6	TRBJ2-1	ASSGMSYNEQF
-	14	TRBV5-4	TRBJ2-7	ASSSPRGGFSYEQY
-	14	TRBV9	TRBJ2-3	ASSVGQVISTDTQY
-	15	TRBV4-3	TRBJ2-1	ASSPFSSGSSYNEQF
-	11	TRBV19	TRBJ2-3	ASSSPGGDTQY
once	15	TRBV27	TRBJ2-7	ASSLKKPASDSYEQY
-	16	TRBV7-9	TRBJ1-4	ASSLGSPVIQLGEKLF
-	13	TRBV19	TRBJ1-4	ASSIDDRRREKLF
once	13	TRBV19	TRBJ1-5	ASSGTDSRPLPQH
-	13	TRBV6-5	TRBJ2-5	ASSSWTSGEETQY
-	12	TRBV4-1	TRBJ2-5	ASSQGGPQETQY
-	18	TRBV5-1	TRBJ2-2	ASSLVPPLGSGPPTGELF
-	13	TRBV6-5	TRBJ2-7	ASSYSLGGKYEQY
-	10	TRBV28	TRBJ1-5	ASITGNQPQH
once	12	TRBV9	TRBJ1-1	ASSGTGGRTEAF
-	13	TRBV19	TRBJ2-1	ASSIGGTSYNEQF
-	14	TRBV7-8	TRBJ2-7	ASSLVRGSANYEQY
-	11	TRBV6-5	TRBJ2-7	GSIRTGNAEQY
once	11	TRBV30	TRBJ1-5	AWSGQGFQPQH
-	13	TRBV10-3	TRBJ2-7	AISVGTSGLREQY
-	16	TRBV5-1	TRBJ1-1	ASSVGSRAREMNTEAF